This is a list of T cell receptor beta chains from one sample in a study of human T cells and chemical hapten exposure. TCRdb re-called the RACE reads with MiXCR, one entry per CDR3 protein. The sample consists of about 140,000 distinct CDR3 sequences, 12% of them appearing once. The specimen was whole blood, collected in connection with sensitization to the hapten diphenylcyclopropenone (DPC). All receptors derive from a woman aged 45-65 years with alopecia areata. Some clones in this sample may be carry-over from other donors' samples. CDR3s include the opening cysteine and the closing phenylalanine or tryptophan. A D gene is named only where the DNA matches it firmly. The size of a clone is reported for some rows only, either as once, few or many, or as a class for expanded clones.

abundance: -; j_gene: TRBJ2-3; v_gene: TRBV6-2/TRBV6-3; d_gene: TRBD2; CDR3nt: TGTGCCAGCAGTGAACCTAGCGGGAGCGCCCACCGGCAGTATTTT; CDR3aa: CASSEPSGSAHRQYF
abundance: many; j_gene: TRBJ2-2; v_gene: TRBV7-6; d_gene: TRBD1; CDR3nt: TGTGCCAGCAGCCTCCTGGCCGGACAGGGCACCGGGGAGCTGTTTTTT; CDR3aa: CASSLLAGQGTGELFF
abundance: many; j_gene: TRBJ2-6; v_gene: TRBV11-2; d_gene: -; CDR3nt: TGTGCCAGCAGCTTAGCCGCAGGATCCCGCTCAACCTCTGGGGCCAACGTCCTGACTTTC; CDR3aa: CASSLAAGSRSTSGANVLTF
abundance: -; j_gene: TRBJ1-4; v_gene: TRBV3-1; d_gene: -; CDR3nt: TGTGCCAGCAGCCAAGATTGGGCAGGGTCGGCAACTAATGAAAAACTGTTTTTT; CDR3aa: CASSQDWAGSATNEKLFF
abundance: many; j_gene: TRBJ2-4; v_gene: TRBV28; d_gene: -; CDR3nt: TGTGCCAGCAGATCACTGGGCGGCAGGGTAAACATTCAGTACTTC; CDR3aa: CASRSLGGRVNIQYF
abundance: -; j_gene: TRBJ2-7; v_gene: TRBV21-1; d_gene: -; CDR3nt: TGTGCCAGCAGCCAGGGAGGGCTAGCGGGATCGGAAGAGCAGTACTTC; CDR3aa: CASSQGGLAGSEEQYF
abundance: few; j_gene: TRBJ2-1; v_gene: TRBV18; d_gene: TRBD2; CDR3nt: TGTGCCAGCAGGAATCGTGTAGCGGGAGGGCGGAATGAGCAGTTCTTC; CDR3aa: CASRNRVAGGRNEQFF
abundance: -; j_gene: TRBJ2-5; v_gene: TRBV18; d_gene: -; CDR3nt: TGTGCCAGCTCACCCACCAGGATGGATAGGGAGACCCAGTACTTC; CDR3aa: CASSPTRMDRETQYF
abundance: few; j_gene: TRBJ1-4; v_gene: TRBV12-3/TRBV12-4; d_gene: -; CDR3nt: TGTGCCAGCAGCCCCCACGGGCCAGCAACTAATGAAAAACTGTTTTTT; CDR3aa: CASSPHGPATNEKLFF
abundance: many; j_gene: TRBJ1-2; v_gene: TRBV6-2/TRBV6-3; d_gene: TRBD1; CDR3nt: TGTGCCAGCAGTTATCAGTCGGGACAGCTCTCAAGGAACTATGGCTACACCTTC; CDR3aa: CASSYQSGQLSRNYGYTF
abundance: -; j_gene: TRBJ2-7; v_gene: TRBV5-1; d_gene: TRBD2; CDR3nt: TGCGCCAGCAGCCGTTCGGGCCTAGCGGGAGGGCCGTCCCACGAGCAGTACTTC; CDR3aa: CASSRSGLAGGPSHEQYF
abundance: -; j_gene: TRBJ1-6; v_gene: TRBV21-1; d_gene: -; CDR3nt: TGTGCCAGGCCTCGACGTTATAGGTTGGGATCACCCCTCCACTTT; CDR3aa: CARPRRYRLGSPLHF
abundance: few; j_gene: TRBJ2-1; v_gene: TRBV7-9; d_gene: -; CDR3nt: TGTGCCAGCAGCTCCCCAACCTCGGGGGGCATTGAGATTGAGCAGTTCTTC; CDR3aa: CASSSPTSGGIEIEQFF
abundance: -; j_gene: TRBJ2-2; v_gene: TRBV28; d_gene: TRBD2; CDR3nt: TGTGCCACCCAGGGACTAGGGGCCACCGGGGAGCTGTTTTTT; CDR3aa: CATQGLGATGELFF
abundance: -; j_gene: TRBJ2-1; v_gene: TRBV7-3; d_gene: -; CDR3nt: TGTGCCAGCAGCTTAGAGAGTCGCCGAGGTGAGAATGAGCAGTTCTTC; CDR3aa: CASSLESRRGENEQFF
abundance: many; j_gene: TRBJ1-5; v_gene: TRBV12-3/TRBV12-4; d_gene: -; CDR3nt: TGTGCCAGCAGTTTGACCGGGCCCAATCAGCCCCAGCATTTT; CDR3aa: CASSLTGPNQPQHF
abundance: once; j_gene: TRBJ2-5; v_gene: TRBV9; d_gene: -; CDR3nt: TGTGCCAGCAGCGCGGCAGGGAGGTGGTCAGAGACCCAGTACTTC; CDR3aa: CASSAAGRWSETQYF
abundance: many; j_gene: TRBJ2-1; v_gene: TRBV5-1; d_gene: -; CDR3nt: TGCGCCAGCAGCCCGGAGAGAGTGCGCAATGAGCAGTTCTTC; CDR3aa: CASSPERVRNEQFF
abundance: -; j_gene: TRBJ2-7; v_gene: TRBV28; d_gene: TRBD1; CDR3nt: TGTGCCAGCGCCGGGACAGGGGGCGTCTACGAGCAGTACTTC; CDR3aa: CASAGTGGVYEQYF
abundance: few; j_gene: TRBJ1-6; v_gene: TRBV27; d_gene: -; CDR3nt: TGTGCCAGCAGCCTACAGGGTATCAGCTCCTATAATTCACCCCTCCACTTT; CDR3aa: CASSLQGISSYNSPLHF
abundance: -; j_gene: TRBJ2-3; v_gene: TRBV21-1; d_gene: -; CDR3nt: TGTGCCAGCAGACTACGGGGTTCCTCTACGCAGTATTTT; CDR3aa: CASRLRGSSTQYF
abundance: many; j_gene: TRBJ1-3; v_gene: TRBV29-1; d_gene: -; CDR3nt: TGCAGCGTCCGGGACTCTGGAAACACCATATATTTT; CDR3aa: CSVRDSGNTIYF
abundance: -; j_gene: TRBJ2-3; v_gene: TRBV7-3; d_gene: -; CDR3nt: TGTGCCAGCAGCTTAAAACCTACAGGGGGAGGGTCCACAGATACGCAGTATTTT; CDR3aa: CASSLKPTGGGSTDTQYF
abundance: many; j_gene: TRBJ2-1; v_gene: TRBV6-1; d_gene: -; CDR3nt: TGTGCCACCCTGATGGGACTCCTTTGGAATGAGCAGTTCTTC; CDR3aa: CATLMGLLWNEQFF
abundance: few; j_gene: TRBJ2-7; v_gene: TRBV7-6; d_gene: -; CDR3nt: -; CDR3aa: CASSFAGGSLYF
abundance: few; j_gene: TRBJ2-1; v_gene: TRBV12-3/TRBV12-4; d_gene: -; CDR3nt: TGTGCCAGCAGTCCCCTGAGGGGTAGGGTCAATGAGCAGTTCTTC; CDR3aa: CASSPLRGRVNEQFF
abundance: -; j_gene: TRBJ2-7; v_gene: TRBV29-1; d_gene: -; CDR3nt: TGCAGCGTTGCCCGCTCCTACGAGCAGTACTTC; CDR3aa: CSVARSYEQYF
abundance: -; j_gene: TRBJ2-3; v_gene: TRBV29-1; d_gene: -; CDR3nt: TGCAGTTATGACCGCACAGATACGCAGTATTTT; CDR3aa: CSYDRTDTQYF
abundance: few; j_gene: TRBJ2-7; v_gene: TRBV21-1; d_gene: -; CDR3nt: TGTGCCAGCAGCACAAAGAGGGACAGTTCGAAGGGGTACGAGCAGTACTTC; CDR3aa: CASSTKRDSSKGYEQYF
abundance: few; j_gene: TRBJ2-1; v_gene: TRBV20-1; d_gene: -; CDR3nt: TGCAGTGCGGGGGGGCGTAGTGAGCAGTTCTTC; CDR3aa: CSAGGRSEQFF
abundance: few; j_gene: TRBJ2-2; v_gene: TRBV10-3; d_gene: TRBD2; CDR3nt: TGTGCCATCAGTGAACCCGGGACTAGCGGGACCGGGGAGCTGTTTTTT; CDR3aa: CAISEPGTSGTGELFF
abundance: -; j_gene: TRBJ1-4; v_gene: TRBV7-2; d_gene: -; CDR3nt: TGTGCCAGCAGCTTAAATCTTCCACTGCGTACGATAGCCCCTACCCTCTATGAAAAACTGTTTTTT; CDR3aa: CASSLNLPLRTIAPTLYEKLFF
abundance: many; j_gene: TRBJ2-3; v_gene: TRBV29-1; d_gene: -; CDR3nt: TGCAGCGTTGAAGTCCCGCCCGCTACGCAGTATTTT; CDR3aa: CSVEVPPATQYF
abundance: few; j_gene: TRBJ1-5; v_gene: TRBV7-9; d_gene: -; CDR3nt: TGTGCCAGCAGCTTAGCTTATAATCAGCCCCAGCATTTT; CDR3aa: CASSLAYNQPQHF
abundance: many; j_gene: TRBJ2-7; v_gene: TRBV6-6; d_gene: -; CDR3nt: TGTGCCAGCAGTTCCCCCCCGAACGAGCAGTACTTC; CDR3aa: CASSSPPNEQYF
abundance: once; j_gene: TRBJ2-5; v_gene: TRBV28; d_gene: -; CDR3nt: TGTGCCAGCAGCTCAACCTTAGAGACCCAGTACTTC; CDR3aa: CASSSTLETQYF
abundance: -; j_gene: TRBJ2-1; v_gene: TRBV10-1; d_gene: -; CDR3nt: TGCGCCAGCAGTGAACATGGTTACAATGAGCAGTTCTTC; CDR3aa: CASSEHGYNEQFF
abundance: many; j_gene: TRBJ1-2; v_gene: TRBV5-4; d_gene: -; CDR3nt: TGTGCCAGCAGCTTGGACAGGGAATCTTCCTATGGCTACACCTTC; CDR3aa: CASSLDRESSYGYTF